Presented here are 26 T cell receptor beta chains from one specimen sequenced in a study of blood T cell repertoires in COVID-19. Sequenced by immunoSEQ multiplex PCR; TCRdb stores in-frame clones only, minus some. Counted here are about 160,000 clones, 92% occurring once; the ten biggest clones make up 4.5% to 5%. Sequenced: peripheral blood. These receptors came from a man under 40 with COVID-19, enrolled during active disease.

The genes are TRBV6-5 and TRBJ1-4; D might be TRBD1 (5 bases). Trimming cost V 6 bases and J 2 bases, with 10 bases left between them. This CDR3 spans 14 amino acids. The germline gives CDR1 MNHEY, CDR2 SVGAGI. The CDR3 region is CASSLGDTNEKLFF. In DNA, the CDR3 is TGTGCCAGCAGCTTAGGGGATACTAATGAAAAACTGTTTTTT.

This chain connects TRBV7-2 to TRBJ2-7, with 7 bases that match TRBD2. Germline loops: CDR1 SGHTA, CDR2 FQGNSA. CDR3 length equals 15 residues. V was pared by 3 bases and J by 4 bases, with 9 bases of the junction left unmatched. The CDR3 sequence is CASSFGDGGIYEQYF. DNA for the CDR3: TGTGCCAGCAGCTTTGGGGACGGGGGGATTTACGAGCAGTACTTC.

Only a few counts were recorded for this clone. DNA for the CDR3: TGTGCCAGTAGTTCGGAAGAGGGACTACTCTACGAGCAGTACTTC. Translation: CASSSEEGLLYEQYF. V gene TRBV19 combines with J gene TRBJ2-7; the match to TRBD2 covers 7 bases. After removal of 5 bases from V and 3 bases from J, the junction contained 10 bases not matched to a gene. The germline CDR1 and CDR2 sequences are LNHDA and SQIVND (reference sequence). There are 15 residues in the CDR3.

The chain is built from TRBV11-3 and TRBJ2-7; 7 bases fit TRBD1. V lost 3 bases, J lost 0 bases, and 2 bases stayed unmatched. This CDR3 has 14 residues. Germline CDR1 reads SGHNT; CDR2 reads YENEEA. DNA for the CDR3: TGTGCCAGCAGCTTGGACAGGAGCTCCTACGAGCAGTACTTC. This encodes CASSLDRSSYEQYF.

The chain carries TRBV6-6 and TRBJ1-2; 7 bases fit TRBD1. V lost 11 bases to trimming and J lost 8 bases; unmatched junction nucleotides: 20. Looked up from germline, CDR1 is MNHNY and CDR2 is SVGAGI (reference sequence). The length of the CDR3 is 15 residues. The CDR3 sequence: CAGANRGDALRGYTF. The CDR3 region has the DNA TGTGCCGGCGCAAACAGGGGCGACGCCCTCAGGGGCTACACCTTC.

The chain employs TRBV6-2 or TRBV6-3 and TRBJ2-1, with D tentatively TRBD2 (6 bases). The length of the CDR3 is 15 residues. The V end lost 2 bases, the J end lost 2 bases, and 10 bases lay between the germline ends. From germline, CDR1 is MNHEY and CDR2 SVGEGT. CDR3 in amino acids: CASSYAGLAYNEQFF. CDR3 coding DNA: TGTGCCAGCAGTTACGCGGGGTTAGCCTACAATGAGCAGTTCTTC.

The rearrangement links TRBV28 to TRBJ1-6; D not resolved. The V gene lost 6 bases and the J gene lost 7 bases, with 10 bases spanning the gap. From germline, CDR1 is MDHEN and CDR2 SYDVKM. This CDR3 is 13 amino acids long. CDR3 sequence reads: CASSPRGNSPLHF. CDR3 DNA sequence: TGTGCCAGCAGCCCGCGGGGAAATTCACCCCTCCACTTT.

V gene TRBV11-2 combines with J gene TRBJ1-5; TRBD1 matches at 7 bases. This CDR3 region has 14 residues. The germline CDR1 and CDR2 sequences are SGHAT and FQNNGV. The V gene end was trimmed by 5 bases and the J gene end by 2 bases; junction bases not matched to a gene: 3. The CDR3 nucleotides read TGTGCCAGCAGCACCACAGGGGGCAATCAGCCCCAGCATTTT. Amino acid sequence: CASSTTGGNQPQHF.

The V and J genes are TRBV27 and TRBJ1-2; TRBD1 agrees at 7 bases. Trimming took 5 bases from V and 5 from J; bases not matched to a gene: 8. The CDR3 sequence is 14 residues long. Germline V lookup: CDR1 MNHEY, CDR2 SMNVEV (reference sequence). The CDR3 coding sequence is TGTGCCAGCAGTCTAACGACAGGGCTTTATGGCTACACCTTC. Its protein product is CASSLTTGLYGYTF.

This clone was picked up one time. The rearrangement uses TRBV18 and TRBJ2-1, with D perhaps matching TRBD2 (5 bases). There are 16 residues in the CDR3. The germline V gene encodes CDR1 KGHSH and CDR2 LQKENI. Trimming stripped 3 bases from V and 9 bases from J, with 21 bases between. CDR3 protein: CASSPELPRRSGEQFF. CDR3 sequence (DNA): TGTGCCAGCTCACCCGAACTACCACGGAGGAGTGGTGAGCAGTTCTTC.

V and J are TRBV7-9 and TRBJ1-3; D remains unclear. V was shortened by 3 bases and J by 3 bases, with 12 bases between the two germline ends. This CDR3 has 15 residues. The germline V gene has CDR1 SEHNR and CDR2 FQNEAQ (reference sequence). CDR3 nucleotide sequence: TGTGCCAGCAGCTTTATATCCGGGAGTGGAAACACCATATATTTT. This translates into CASSFISGSGNTIYF. Complete variable domain (other parts from reference TRBV7-9 and TRBJ1-3): DTGVSQNPRHKITKRGQNVTFRCDPISEHNRLYWYRQTLGQGPEFLTYFQNEAQLEKSRLLSDRFSAERPKGSFSTLEIQRTEQGDSAMYLCASSFISGSGNTIYFGEGSWLTVV.

The chain recombines TRBV6-6 with TRBJ1-2; D uncertain. This CDR3 contains 11 residues. With 5 bases removed from V and 7 bases from J, the gap between germline ends came to 8 bases. CDR1 is MNHNY, CDR2 SVGAGI, per germline (reference sequence). For the CDR3, the DNA is TGTGCCAGCAGTCCAGGTGTTGGCTACACCTTC. It is translated as CASSPGVGYTF.

V is TRBV15 and J is TRBJ2-1; D is possibly TRBD1 (7 bases). V was trimmed by 3 bases and J by 7 bases, leaving 16 bases between them. The CDR3 totals 15 residues. CDR1 LNHNV and CDR2 YYDKDF come from the germline V gene (reference sequence). CDR3 nucleotide sequence: TGTGCCACCAGCAGCCCCCAGACAGGGAGGAATGAGCAGTTCTTC. This sequence encodes CATSSPQTGRNEQFF.

This rearrangement joins TRBV7-2 to TRBJ1-4, with 9 bases that match TRBD1. This CDR3 is 14 amino acids long. V shed 5 bases, J shed 5 bases, and the junction held 3 bases outside the gene matches. Germline values: CDR1 SGHTA, CDR2 FQGNSA. The CDR3 region is CASSVGTGNEKLFF. The DNA of the CDR3 is TGTGCCAGCAGCGTAGGGACAGGGAATGAAAAACTGTTTTTT. The whole variable domain, remainder taken from reference TRBV7-2 and TRBJ1-4, is GAGVSQSPSNKVTEKGKDVELRCDPISGHTALYWYRQSLGQGLEFLIYFQGNSAPDKSGLPSDRFSAERTGGSVSTLTIQRTQQEDSAVYLCASSVGTGNEKLFFGSGTQLSVL.

V is TRBV24-1 and J is TRBJ2-3, with D tentatively TRBD2 (7 bases). V was clipped by 5 bases and J by 9 bases, with 14 bases between them. Germline CDR1 is KGHDR and CDR2 is SFDVKD. This CDR3 is 13 amino acids long. CDR3 protein: CATSGGGEQTQYF. CDR3 coding DNA: TGTGCCACCAGTGGAGGGGGGGAACAAACGCAGTATTTT.

This sequence joins TRBV7-2 and TRBJ1-4; 12 bases match TRBD1. Germline V gene data show CDR1 as SGHTA and CDR2 as FQGNSA. V shed 5 bases and J 10 bases; nucleotides not matched to a gene: 8. There are 15 residues in the CDR3. The CDR3 here is CASSTPGTGGGKLFF. CDR3 sequence (DNA): TGTGCCAGCAGCACACCCGGGACAGGGGGCGGAAAACTGTTTTTT. Full variable domain (outside the CDR3, taken from reference TRBV7-2 and TRBJ1-4): GAGVSQSPSNKVTEKGKDVELRCDPISGHTALYWYRQSLGQGLEFLIYFQGNSAPDKSGLPSDRFSAERTGGSVSTLTIQRTQQEDSAVYLCASSTPGTGGGKLFFGSGTQLSVL.

In this sample, this clone turned up once. The chain employs TRBV5-1 and TRBJ2-3; TRBD2 is a possible D gene (5 bases). CDR3 length: 16 residues. The ends were cut back, 2 bases at V and 0 bases at J, with 13 bases in the middle. The germline V gene has CDR1 SGHRS and CDR2 YFSETQ. The CDR3 nucleotides read TGCGCCAGCAGCTTTCCAAGCGGAGCTAGCACAGATACGCAGTATTTT. It is translated as CASSFPSGASTDTQYF.

The J gene is TRBJ2-1, the V gene TRBV13; the D is unclear. The V and J ends lost 1 base and 7 bases respectively, with 8 bases between them. This CDR3 has 13 amino acids. Germline-derived CDR1 and CDR2 are PRHDT and FYEKMQ (reference sequence). The chain's CDR3 is CASSLESQNEQFF. The CDR3 DNA follows: TGTGCCAGCAGCTTAGAGTCGCAGAATGAGCAGTTCTTC. The full variable domain, with the rest looked up from reference TRBV13 and TRBJ2-1, is AAGVIQSPRHLIKEKRETATLKCYPIPRHDTVYWYQQGPGQDPQFLISFYEKMQSDKGSIPDRFSAQQFSDYHSELNMSSLELGDSALYFCASSLESQNEQFFGPGTRLTVL.

The genes are TRBV5-6 and TRBJ1-3, with D maybe TRBD1 (6 bases). This CDR3 has 14 amino acids. The germline V gene has CDR1 SGHDT and CDR2 YYEEEE. The germline V and J ends were trimmed by 0 bases and 4 bases, with 8 bases remaining between them. The CDR3 DNA sequence: TGTGCCAGCAGCTTGGCAGGGGCCGGAAACACCATATATTTT. This codes for CASSLAGAGNTIYF.

The gene calls are TRBV18 and TRBJ2-7, with 8 bases aligning to TRBD1. The junction had 4 bases not matched to a gene; V was cut back by 0 bases and J by 6 bases. In germline, CDR1 is KGHSH, CDR2 LQKENI. The CDR3 loop spans 14 amino acids. CDR3 sequence: CASSPPDREAEQYF. The DNA of the CDR3 is TGTGCCAGCTCACCACCGGACAGGGAGGCCGAGCAGTACTTC.

The chain combines TRBV21-1 with TRBJ1-1; the listed D gene, TRBD1, was not tested against the DNA. TRBV21-1 is recorded as a pseudogene. The CDR3 totals 14 residues. The CDR3 reads CASREGQRNTEAFF. In DNA form, the CDR3 reads TGTGCCAGCAGGGAGGGACAGAGGAACACTGAAGCTTTCTTT.

This clone showed up just once. The J gene is TRBJ1-2, the V gene TRBV2; weak D call: TRBD1 (5 bases). Between the trimmed V and J ends, which lost 8 bases and 8 bases, there was a span of 15 bases. Germline assignment: CDR1 SNHLY and CDR2 FYNNEI. The CDR3 totals 12 residues. CDR3 in amino acids: CASGYSPGGYTF. The DNA of the CDR3 is TGTGCCAGCGGCTACTCCCCAGGGGGCTACACCTTC.

The chain carries TRBV10-3 and TRBJ2-6; 11 nucleotides line up with TRBD1. Trimming removed 2 bases from V and 0 bases from J; junction bases left unmatched: 9. Germline V gene sequence: CDR1 ENHRY, CDR2 SYGVKD. The CDR3 contains 20 residues. The CDR3 is CAISERPGQGGHSGANVLTF. The CDR3 DNA reads as TGTGCCATCAGTGAGAGACCGGGACAGGGGGGACACTCTGGGGCCAACGTCCTGACTTTC.

The chain joins TRBV3-1 (or the pseudogene TRBV3-2) to TRBJ1-1; D remains ambiguous. CDR1 and CDR2 from the germline V gene are LGHDT and YNNKEL (reference sequence). The CDR3 loop spans 14 amino acids. The germline V and J ends were trimmed by 1 base and 0 bases, with 6 bases remaining between them. The CDR3 spells CASSQASMNTEAFF. The DNA of the CDR3 is TGTGCCAGCAGCCAAGCATCCATGAACACTGAAGCTTTCTTT.

The V and J genes are TRBV9 and TRBJ2-5; TRBD2 might be the D (6 bases). Deletions cut 0 bases from V and 2 bases from J, with 11 bases between. Germline V gene sequence: CDR1 SGDLS, CDR2 YYNGEE. The CDR3 runs 15 residues. This CDR3 reads CASSVEGAGQETQYF. CDR3 DNA: TGTGCCAGCAGCGTAGAAGGGGCGGGGCAAGAGACCCAGTACTTC.

The CDR3 DNA sequence: TGTGCCAGCAGGAAGGACAGGAGTTCACCCCTCCACTTT. Its protein product is CASRKDRSSPLHF. This chain uses TRBV5-4 with TRBJ1-6; TRBD1 aligns across 7 bases. The junction had 5 bases not matched to a gene; V was cut back by 5 bases and J by 9 bases. CDR3 length: 13 residues. In germline, CDR1 is SGHNT, CDR2 YYREEE (reference sequence).